The rows below give T cell receptor beta chains drawn from one sample of a study of PD-1 blockade in classical Hodgkin lymphoma. Generated by immunoSEQ multiplex PCR, the TCRdb table keeps only in-frame clones and is missing some. The sample consists of tens of thousands of clones, about 92% of them appearing once. The starting material was peripheral blood mononuclear cells (PBMCs), obtained at baseline. The receptors shown here come from a human donor with classical Hodgkin lymphoma. CDR3s include the opening cysteine and the closing phenylalanine or tryptophan. The D gene is left open where the match is weak. Size is stated for part of the rows, as once, few or many counts, or as a class when the clone is expanded.

d_gene: .; len: 12; j_gene: TRBJ1-1; abundance: once; v_gene: TRBV11-2; CDR3nt: TGTGCCAGCAGCTTCTCGGACACTGAAGCTTTCTTT; CDR3aa: CASSFSDTEAFF
d_gene: .; len: 13; j_gene: TRBJ2-1; abundance: .; v_gene: TRBV11-2; CDR3nt: TGTGCCAGCAGCTATGGGGGGACACGGGAGCAGTTCTTC; CDR3aa: CASSYGGTREQFF
d_gene: .; len: 11; j_gene: TRBJ2-3; abundance: .; v_gene: TRBV6-1; CDR3nt: TGTGCCAGCAGGATCACAGATACGCAGTATTTT; CDR3aa: CASRITDTQYF
d_gene: .; len: 15; j_gene: TRBJ2-3; abundance: .; v_gene: TRBV14; CDR3nt: TGTGCCAGCAGCCCATTGAGCTCTAGCACAGATACGCAGTATTTT; CDR3aa: CASSPLSSSTDTQYF
d_gene: .; len: 13; j_gene: TRBJ1-5; abundance: .; v_gene: TRBV7-9; CDR3nt: TGTGCCAGCAGCTTAGACAGTAATCAGCCCCAGCATTTT; CDR3aa: CASSLDSNQPQHF
d_gene: .; len: 13; j_gene: TRBJ2-7; abundance: .; v_gene: TRBV5-1; CDR3nt: TGCGCCAGCAGCCTACCGGGACAAGAGGACCAGTACTTC; CDR3aa: CASSLPGQEDQYF
d_gene: .; len: 13; j_gene: TRBJ2-7; abundance: .; v_gene: TRBV27; CDR3nt: TGTGCCAGCAGTTTAGACAGAACCTACGAGCAGTACTTC; CDR3aa: CASSLDRTYEQYF
d_gene: .; len: 16; j_gene: TRBJ1-5; abundance: .; v_gene: TRBV28; CDR3nt: TGTGCCAGCAGTGATAGGGGATTTTATAGCAATCAGCCCCAGCATTTT; CDR3aa: CASSDRGFYSNQPQHF
d_gene: TRBD1; len: 14; j_gene: TRBJ2-1; abundance: .; v_gene: TRBV2; CDR3nt: TGTGCCAGCAGCCGACAGGGGGCCGGCGATGAGCAGTTCTTC; CDR3aa: CASSRQGAGDEQFF
d_gene: .; len: 14; j_gene: TRBJ2-7; abundance: few; v_gene: TRBV19; CDR3nt: TGTGCCAGTAGTATCGTGGGATCCGGCTACGAGCAGTACTTC; CDR3aa: CASSIVGSGYEQYF
d_gene: .; len: 15; j_gene: TRBJ2-3; abundance: .; v_gene: TRBV19; CDR3nt: TGTGCCAGTAGTACCCATAGCGGCGGCACAGATACGCAGTATTTT; CDR3aa: CASSTHSGGTDTQYF
d_gene: TRBD1; len: 15; j_gene: TRBJ2-3; abundance: .; v_gene: TRBV6-1; CDR3nt: TGTGCCAGCAGACACCTACAGGGGCTCACAGATACGCAGTATTTT; CDR3aa: CASRHLQGLTDTQYF
d_gene: .; len: 11; j_gene: TRBJ1-1; abundance: .; v_gene: TRBV28; CDR3nt: TGTGCCAGCAGTAGGACCGCGGTAGCTTTCTTT; CDR3aa: CASSRTAVAFF
d_gene: .; len: 13; j_gene: TRBJ1-1; abundance: once; v_gene: TRBV4-2; CDR3nt: TGTGCCAGCAGCGGCTGGGGGGACACTGAAGCTTTCTTT; CDR3aa: CASSGWGDTEAFF
d_gene: TRBD1; len: 14; j_gene: TRBJ2-7; abundance: .; v_gene: TRBV6-1; CDR3nt: TGTGCCAGCAGTGACGGGACAGGGCGTTACGAGCAGTACTTC; CDR3aa: CASSDGTGRYEQYF
d_gene: .; len: 13; j_gene: TRBJ2-6; abundance: .; v_gene: TRBV29-1; CDR3nt: TGCAGCGGTGGACAGTCTGGGGCCAACGTCCTGACTTTC; CDR3aa: CSGGQSGANVLTF
d_gene: TRBD1; len: 13; j_gene: TRBJ2-3; abundance: .; v_gene: TRBV30; CDR3nt: TGTGCCTGGCAACGACAGGGAACAGATACGCAGTATTTT; CDR3aa: CAWQRQGTDTQYF
d_gene: TRBD2; len: 14; j_gene: TRBJ2-2; abundance: few; v_gene: TRBV6-1; CDR3nt: TGTGCCAGCACGGGACTAGTGGGCACCGGGGAGCTGTTTTTT; CDR3aa: CASTGLVGTGELFF
d_gene: TRBD2; len: 14; j_gene: TRBJ2-1; abundance: .; v_gene: TRBV11-2; CDR3nt: TGTGCCAGCAGCTACCTAGCGGGGACCAATGAGCAGTTCTTC; CDR3aa: CASSYLAGTNEQFF
d_gene: .; len: 15; j_gene: TRBJ2-3; abundance: .; v_gene: TRBV18; CDR3nt: TGTGCCAGCTCATCGGCCACTATTTTTACAGATACGCAGTATTTT; CDR3aa: CASSSATIFTDTQYF
d_gene: TRBD1; len: 11; j_gene: TRBJ2-7; abundance: once; v_gene: TRBV20-1; CDR3nt: TGCAGTGCCGGGGACAGCTACGAGCAGTACTTC; CDR3aa: CSAGDSYEQYF
d_gene: TRBD2; len: 14; j_gene: TRBJ2-1; abundance: few; v_gene: TRBV7-7; CDR3nt: TGTGCCAGCAGCCCCGAGGGACTAAACAATGAGCAGTTCTTC; CDR3aa: CASSPEGLNNEQFF
d_gene: TRBD1; len: 15; j_gene: TRBJ2-7; abundance: .; v_gene: TRBV11-2; CDR3nt: TGTGCCAGCACCTACCGGGACAGGGCGTTGGAGGAGCAGTACTTC; CDR3aa: CASTYRDRALEEQYF
d_gene: .; len: 16; j_gene: TRBJ2-1; abundance: .; v_gene: TRBV19; CDR3nt: TGTGCCAGTAGTTTCGCCGGGGAACTAGGTGTCTATGAGCAGTTCTTC; CDR3aa: CASSFAGELGVYEQFF
d_gene: .; len: 11; j_gene: TRBJ2-1; abundance: .; v_gene: TRBV6-6; CDR3nt: TGTGCCAGCAGTTACCGGTCTGAGCAGTTCTTC; CDR3aa: CASSYRSEQFF
d_gene: .; len: 13; j_gene: TRBJ1-5; abundance: .; v_gene: TRBV27; CDR3nt: TGTGCCAGCGGTTGGGGGAGCCGGCAGCCCCAGCATTTT; CDR3aa: CASGWGSRQPQHF
d_gene: TRBD2; len: 13; j_gene: TRBJ2-7; abundance: .; v_gene: TRBV27; CDR3nt: TGTGCCAGCAGTCCGGGACTAACCTACGAGCAGTACTTC; CDR3aa: CASSPGLTYEQYF
d_gene: TRBD2; len: 13; j_gene: TRBJ2-1; abundance: .; v_gene: TRBV6-1; CDR3nt: TGTGCCAGCAAGGGCGGGGGGGCCAATGAGCAGTTCTTC; CDR3aa: CASKGGGANEQFF
d_gene: .; len: 15; j_gene: TRBJ1-5; abundance: .; v_gene: TRBV9; CDR3nt: TGTGCCAGCAGCGTAGATCCACAAGACAATCAGCCCCAGCATTTT; CDR3aa: CASSVDPQDNQPQHF
d_gene: .; len: 13; j_gene: TRBJ1-1; abundance: .; v_gene: TRBV7-9; CDR3nt: TGTGCCAGCAGCTTAGCGGGCAACTTTGAAGCTTTCTTT; CDR3aa: CASSLAGNFEAFF
d_gene: .; len: 12; j_gene: TRBJ2-7; abundance: .; v_gene: TRBV28; CDR3nt: TGTGCCAGCAGTTTTGGACAAAACGAGCAGTACTTC; CDR3aa: CASSFGQNEQYF
d_gene: TRBD1; len: 13; j_gene: TRBJ1-2; abundance: .; v_gene: TRBV29-1; CDR3nt: TGCAGCGTTGGAGGACAGGGGTTTGGTGGCTACACCTTC; CDR3aa: CSVGGQGFGGYTF
d_gene: .; len: 16; j_gene: TRBJ2-1; abundance: .; v_gene: TRBV6-6; CDR3nt: TGTGCCAGCAGTTTCAACCGGGACTCCGGCGGGAATGAGCAGTTCTTC; CDR3aa: CASSFNRDSGGNEQFF
d_gene: .; len: 13; j_gene: TRBJ2-1; abundance: once; v_gene: TRBV7-9; CDR3nt: TGTGCCAGCAGAAAGGGGCTCTACAATGAGCAGTTCTTC; CDR3aa: CASRKGLYNEQFF
d_gene: TRBD1; len: 14; j_gene: TRBJ2-7; abundance: .; v_gene: TRBV10-3; CDR3nt: TGTGCCATCAGCCCCGGGACAGAGACCTACGAGCAGTACTTC; CDR3aa: CAISPGTETYEQYF
d_gene: .; len: 11; j_gene: TRBJ2-1; abundance: .; v_gene: TRBV5-6; CDR3nt: TGTGCCAGCAGCCTCGACAATGAGCAGTTCTTC; CDR3aa: CASSLDNEQFF
d_gene: .; len: 14; j_gene: TRBJ2-3; abundance: .; v_gene: TRBV4-2; CDR3nt: TGTGCCAGCAGCCAATCCATGCCCACAGATACGCAGTATTTT; CDR3aa: CASSQSMPTDTQYF
d_gene: .; len: 13; j_gene: TRBJ1-6; abundance: .; v_gene: TRBV28; CDR3nt: TGTGCCAGCAGGAGAAAGATTAATTCACCCCTCCACTTT; CDR3aa: CASRRKINSPLHF
d_gene: .; len: 14; j_gene: TRBJ1-4; abundance: .; v_gene: TRBV6-5; CDR3nt: TGTGCCAGCAGTTACTCGCGCCCCGACGAAAAACTGTTTTTT; CDR3aa: CASSYSRPDEKLFF
d_gene: .; len: 15; j_gene: TRBJ2-1; abundance: once; v_gene: TRBV19; CDR3nt: TGTGCCACTTTAAGGCCGGGGGTTCCCTACAATGAGCAGTTCTTC; CDR3aa: CATLRPGVPYNEQFF
d_gene: .; len: 13; j_gene: TRBJ1-2; abundance: .; v_gene: TRBV5-4; CDR3nt: TGTGCCAGCAGCCGGGACACTAACTATGGCTACACCTTC; CDR3aa: CASSRDTNYGYTF
d_gene: .; len: 17; j_gene: TRBJ2-1; abundance: .; v_gene: TRBV11-2; CDR3nt: TGTGCCAGCAGCCTAAGGTGGGGAGGAAGCTCCTACAATGAGCAGTTCTTC; CDR3aa: CASSLRWGGSSYNEQFF
d_gene: .; len: 12; j_gene: TRBJ2-2; abundance: .; v_gene: TRBV29-1; CDR3nt: TGCAGCGTCGAGGGGAGGACCGGGGAGCTGTTTTTT; CDR3aa: CSVEGRTGELFF
d_gene: .; len: 14; j_gene: TRBJ2-5; abundance: .; v_gene: TRBV18; CDR3nt: TGTGCCAGCTCACCACTCAGGGCCCCCGAGACCCAGTACTTC; CDR3aa: CASSPLRAPETQYF
d_gene: .; len: 13; j_gene: TRBJ2-5; abundance: .; v_gene: TRBV7-9; CDR3nt: TGTGCCAGCAGCCGGGACCTCGGGGAGACCCAGTACTTC; CDR3aa: CASSRDLGETQYF
d_gene: TRBD2; len: 16; j_gene: TRBJ2-3; abundance: .; v_gene: TRBV7-6; CDR3nt: TGTGCCAGCAGCCCAAGGACTAGCTCTAGCACAGATACGCAGTATTTT; CDR3aa: CASSPRTSSSTDTQYF
d_gene: .; len: 14; j_gene: TRBJ2-3; abundance: .; v_gene: TRBV7-9; CDR3nt: TGTGCCAGCAGCCAAGTCCCTACCACAGATACGCAGTATTTT; CDR3aa: CASSQVPTTDTQYF
d_gene: .; len: 14; j_gene: TRBJ1-1; abundance: .; v_gene: TRBV10-2; CDR3nt: TGCGCCAGCAGGGGAGATTGGCCGGACACTGAAGCTTTCTTT; CDR3aa: CASRGDWPDTEAFF
d_gene: .; len: 13; j_gene: TRBJ2-7; abundance: .; v_gene: TRBV27; CDR3nt: TGTGCCAGCAGTTTAAGAGGTGCCTACGAGCAGTACTTC; CDR3aa: CASSLRGAYEQYF
d_gene: .; len: 11; j_gene: TRBJ2-2; abundance: .; v_gene: TRBV27; CDR3nt: TGTGCCAGCACCTTCCTCCGGGAGCTGTTTTTT; CDR3aa: CASTFLRELFF